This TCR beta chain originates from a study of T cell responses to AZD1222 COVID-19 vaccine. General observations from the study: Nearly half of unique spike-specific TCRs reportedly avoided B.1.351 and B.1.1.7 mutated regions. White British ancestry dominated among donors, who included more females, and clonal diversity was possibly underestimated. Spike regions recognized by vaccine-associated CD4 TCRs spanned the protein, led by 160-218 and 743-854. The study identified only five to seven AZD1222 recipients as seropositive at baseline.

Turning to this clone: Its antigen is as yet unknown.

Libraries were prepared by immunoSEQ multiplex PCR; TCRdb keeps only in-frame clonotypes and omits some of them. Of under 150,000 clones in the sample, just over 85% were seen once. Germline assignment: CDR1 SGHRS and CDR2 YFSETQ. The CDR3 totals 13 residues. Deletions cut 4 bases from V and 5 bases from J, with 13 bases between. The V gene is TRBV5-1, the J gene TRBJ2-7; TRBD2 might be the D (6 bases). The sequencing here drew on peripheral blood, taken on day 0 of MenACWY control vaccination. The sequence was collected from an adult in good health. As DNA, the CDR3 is TGCGCCAGCAGCCTTCGTGGGGGGAACGAGCAGTACTTC. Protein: CASSLRGGNEQYF.